This passage covers 5 T cell receptor beta chains from one sample sequenced in a study of T-cell memory formation after mild COVID-19. TCRdb re-called the 5' RACE reads through MiXCR, storing one row per CDR3 protein. The sample includes roughly 380,000 distinct CDR3 sequences, under 30% seen only once; the top ten take about 14%. Sequencing input: PBMCs or a T cell subset sorted from them (not recorded which). These receptors originate from an adult woman who had mild COVID-19 (a few samples of this study predate the infection). Cell type and time point are not known.

The chain is built from TRBV20-1 and TRBJ1-1, with TRBD1 matching 8 bases. The V and J ends lost 3 bases and 1 base, in that order; junction bases with no gene match: 7. CDR1 is DFQATT and CDR2 is SNEGSKA in the germline V gene (reference sequence). The CDR3 is 15 amino acids. The CDR3 reads CSASLVTGANTEAFF. The CDR3 DNA is TGCAGTGCTAGCCTGGTGACAGGGGCGAACACTGAAGCTTTCTTT.

The chain is built from TRBV12-5 and TRBJ2-3; maybe TRBD2 (6 bases). V lost 0 bases and J 2 bases, leaving 12 bases between the germline ends. The CDR3 totals 16 residues. CDR1 LGHNT and CDR2 FRNRAP come from the germline V gene. CDR3 sequence reads: CASGLVGLAHTDTQYF. CDR3 nucleotide sequence: TGTGCTAGTGGTTTGGTTGGTCTAGCGCACACAGATACGCAGTATTTT.

This clonotype was observed a handful of times. V and J are TRBV9 and TRBJ2-2; either TRBD1 or TRBD2 may supply D (5 bases each). The V end was cut by 0 bases, the J end by 6 bases, with 12 bases between. Germline-derived CDR1 and CDR2 are SGDLS and YYNGEE. This CDR3 is built from 15 residues. CDR3 sequence reads: CASSVVVGGAGELFF. CDR3 DNA sequence: TGTGCCAGCAGCGTAGTGGTTGGGGGTGCCGGGGAGCTGTTTTTT. Full variable domain (remainder filled in from reference TRBV9 and TRBJ2-2): DSGVTQTPKHLITATGQRVTLRCSPRSGDLSVYWYQQSLDQGLQFLIQYYNGEERAKGNILERFSAQQFPDLHSELNLSSLELGDSALYFCASSVVVGGAGELFFGEGSRLTVL.

This clonotype came up a few times. The chain couples TRBV4-1 to TRBJ2-5; TRBD2 aligns across 7 bases. J gave up 4 bases and V 4 bases, and 9 bases lay outside the gene matches. Germline assignment: CDR1 MGHRA and CDR2 YSYEKL. This CDR3 contains 15 residues. CDR3 DNA: TGCGCCAGCAGCCCGACTGGGGGGGTGGGAGAGACCCAGTACTTC. This gives the protein CASSPTGGVGETQYF.

This clonotype came up a few times. The chain couples TRBV6-6 to TRBJ1-1; 10 bases are shared with TRBD1. The CDR3 covers 18 residues. Trimming removed 4 bases from V and 1 base from J; junction bases left unmatched: 12. CDR1 is MNHNY, CDR2 SVGAGI, per germline (reference sequence). The CDR3 is CASSSGTGVNYRNTEAFF. As DNA, the CDR3 is TGTGCCAGCAGTTCTGGGACAGGGGTAAACTATCGGAACACTGAAGCTTTCTTT.